This T cell receptor beta chain was sequenced for a study of T cell responses to AZD1222 COVID-19 vaccine. General observations from the study: The donor cohort was predominantly white British with a female majority, and clonal diversity may have been underestimated. Samples come after the peak T cell response, not at day 14. Dominant at 160-218 and 743-854, vaccine-associated CD4 TCRs also spanned spike.

Researchers grouped second doses given at about 4 or about 12 weeks into one pool. The CDR3 consists of 17 residues. Unmatched junction bases numbered 18, after V lost 2 bases and J lost 9 bases. Assay: immunoSEQ multiplex PCR; the TCRdb copy retains only in-frame clones and omits some. Among around 200,000 clones listed, 88% were seen once. Of note for this clone: The antigen is undetermined.

The sequence derives from an adult who received the AZD1222 COVID-19 vaccine. The sample was peripheral blood, taken 28 days after the second AZD1222 dose. The V gene is TRBV5-3, the J gene TRBJ2-3; 7 nucleotides align to TRBD1. TRBV5-3 is an ORF, with its function uncertain. CDR3 nucleotides: TGTGCCAGAAGCTTAATTCAGGGACAGAAGACGTTTGACACGCAGTATTTT. Translation gives CARSLIQGQKTFDTQYF.